These 15 T cell receptor beta chains originate from one sample sequenced in a study of T cell changes during pregnancy in multiple sclerosis. The table came from immunoSEQ multiplex PCR; TCRdb's copy has only in-frame clones and leaves some out. The table has over 35,000 clones, 80% to 95% seen once. Material: CD8+ T cells from peripheral blood mononuclear cells, obtained in the first trimester of pregnancy. The source of these receptors is a female donor with multiple sclerosis, enrolled in a pregnancy study.

V gene TRBV5-1 combines with J gene TRBJ1-1; no firm D call. The germline gives CDR1 SGHRS, CDR2 YFSETQ. V gave up 4 bases and J gave up 1 base, with 8 bases separating them. CDR3 length equals 13 residues. The CDR3 DNA is TGCGCCAGCAGCAGGGAGGGGAACACTGAAGCTTTCTTT. Amino acids: CASSREGNTEAFF.

This chain uses TRBV9 with TRBJ1-1; 8 nucleotides agree with TRBD1. CDR3 size: 16 residues. From germline, CDR1 is SGDLS and CDR2 YYNGEE. The V segment lost 2 bases and the J segment 3 bases; nucleotides outside the gene matches: 9. The CDR3 DNA sequence: TGTGCCAGCAGCGTGGGGAGGGACAGGCCTTACACTGAAGCTTTCTTT. Translated: CASSVGRDRPYTEAFF. Based on the CDR3 plus reference TRBV9 and TRBJ1-1, the full variable domain is DSGVTQTPKHLITATGQRVTLRCSPRSGDLSVYWYQQSLDQGLQFLIQYYNGEERAKGNILERFSAQQFPDLHSELNLSSLELGDSALYFCASSVGRDRPYTEAFFGQGTRLTVV.

This sequence joins TRBV4-1 and TRBJ2-7; 8 bases map to TRBD1. The ends lost 4 bases at V and 2 bases at J; junction bases unmatched: 4. Germline CDR1 MGHRA, CDR2 YSYEKL. The CDR3 spans 14 residues. In nucleotides, the CDR3 is TGCGCCAGCAGCCCGACAGGGGACACCTACGAGCAGTACTTC. This encodes CASSPTGDTYEQYF.

V is TRBV7-8 and J is TRBJ1-1; 9 nucleotides agree with TRBD1. Germline CDR1 is SGHVS and CDR2 is FQNEAQ. The CDR3 length is 15 residues. V trimming: 5 bases; J trimming: 1 base; junction bases outside the gene matches: 5. The DNA of the CDR3 is TGTGCCAGCAGCCCGGACAGGGGACCGAACACTGAAGCTTTCTTT. It encodes CASSPDRGPNTEAFF.

This chain uses TRBV4-1 with TRBJ1-1; D is perhaps TRBD1 (6 bases). V lost 6 bases, J lost 1 base, and 9 bases lay in between. CDR1 MGHRA and CDR2 YSYEKL come from the germline V gene. CDR3 length: 13 amino acids. The CDR3 loop reads CASSDRRNTEAFF. In DNA, the CDR3 is TGCGCCAGCAGTGACAGGCGGAACACTGAAGCTTTCTTT.

The chain joins TRBV6-5 to TRBJ1-3; 8 bases map to TRBD1. Germline lookup yields CDR1 MNHEY and CDR2 SVGAGI. The CDR3 runs to 16 residues. V shed 0 bases, J shed 1 base, and the junction held 2 bases outside the gene matches. CDR3 sequence (DNA): TGTGCCAGCAGTTACTCGCAGGGGGCATCTGGAAACACCATATATTTT. Its translation: CASSYSQGASGNTIYF.

This clone was observed a handful of times. The CDR3 nucleotides read TGTGCCAGCAGCGGACGAACAGGGGCTGGAAACACCATATATTTT. Translated, it gives CASSGRTGAGNTIYF. This chain joins TRBV9 and TRBJ1-3; 7 bases are shared with TRBD1. This CDR3 has 15 residues. The ends lost 3 bases at V and 2 bases at J; junction bases unmatched: 5. Germline values: CDR1 SGDLS, CDR2 YYNGEE.

The chain carries TRBV4-1 and TRBJ1-5; D may be TRBD1 (5 bases). The ends were cut back, 1 base at V and 7 bases at J, with 14 bases in the middle. This CDR3 region has 15 residues. Germline assignment: CDR1 MGHRA and CDR2 YSYEKL. CDR3 nucleotide sequence: TGCGCCAGCAGCCAAGTATGGGCAGGGAGGCAGCCCCAGCATTTT. Translating it yields CASSQVWAGRQPQHF.

The genes are TRBV2 and TRBJ2-7, with a possible D match to TRBD2 (6 bases). The V gene's germline CDR1 is SNHLY and CDR2 FYNNEI. The ends were cut back, 1 base at V and 0 bases at J, with 10 bases in the middle. This CDR3 has 15 amino acids. CDR3 amino acids: CASSEGGDPSYEQYF. The CDR3 DNA follows: TGTGCCAGCAGTGAAGGGGGGGATCCCTCCTACGAGCAGTACTTC. Complete variable domain (other parts from reference TRBV2 and TRBJ2-7): EPEVTQTPSHQVTQMGQEVILRCVPISNHLYFYWYRQILGQKVEFLVSFYNNEISEKSEIFDDQFSVERPDGSNFTLKIRSTKLEDSAMYFCASSEGGDPSYEQYFGPGTRLTVT.

The rearrangement links TRBV5-1 to TRBJ2-7, with a possible D match to TRBD2 (5 bases). There are 16 residues in the CDR3. Germline values: CDR1 SGHRS, CDR2 YFSETQ. Deletions cut 0 bases from V and 3 bases from J, with 16 bases between. CDR3: CASSLEGSGSLYEQYF. CDR3 DNA sequence: TGCGCCAGCAGCTTGGAAGGGTCGGGGAGCCTCTACGAGCAGTACTTC.

The chain uses TRBV9 and TRBJ2-1; 14 bases are a match to TRBD2. The CDR3 contains 16 residues. The V gene's germline CDR1 is SGDLS and CDR2 YYNGEE. Trimming removed 3 bases from V and 5 bases from J; junction bases left unmatched: 4. The CDR3 DNA sequence: TGTGCCAGCAGCGGGACGACTAGCGGGGGGGACAATGAGCAGTTCTTC. It yields the protein CASSGTTSGGDNEQFF.

This sequence joins TRBV30 and TRBJ2-5; 11 bases align to TRBD2. CDR3 length: 15 residues. V shed 5 bases and J 1 base; nucleotides not matched to a gene: 6. Germline loops: CDR1 GTSNPN, CDR2 SVGIG (reference sequence). For the CDR3, the DNA is TGTGCCTGGGCCCTAGCGGGGGGACTCCAAGAGACCCAGTACTTC. This gives the protein CAWALAGGLQETQYF.

The chain couples TRBV15 to TRBJ2-5, with TRBD1 as a possible D gene (6 bases). The V end lost 3 bases, the J end lost 1 base, and 12 bases lay between the germline ends. Germline V CDR1 and CDR2: LNHNV, YYDKDF (reference sequence). This CDR3 has 15 residues. The CDR3 is CATSRGGQIQETQYF. The CDR3 coding sequence is TGTGCCACCAGCAGGGGTGGACAGATCCAAGAGACCCAGTACTTC. Supplemented by reference TRBV15 and TRBJ2-5, the full variable domain reads DAMVIQNPRYQVTQFGKPVTLSCSQTLNHNVMYWYQQKSSQAPKLLFHYYDKDFNNEADTPDNFQSRRPNTSFCFLDIRSPGLGDTAMYLCATSRGGQIQETQYFGPGTRLLVL.

The CDR3 bases are TGTGCCAGCAGTGAAGGAGTTGGAGGGGCGGAAGGCTACACCTTC. This gives the protein CASSEGVGGAEGYTF. The rearrangement joins TRBV6-1 to TRBJ1-2; D may be TRBD1 (5 bases). Germline V gene lookup returns CDR1 MNHNS and CDR2 SASEGT. With 1 base removed from V and 8 bases from J, the gap between germline ends came to 17 bases. The CDR3 runs 15 residues.

This chain's CDR3 is CASSDPGQGTDEQFF. The CDR3 bases are TGCGCCAGCAGTGACCCGGGACAGGGCACTGATGAGCAGTTCTTC. This chain links TRBV10-1 with TRBJ2-1; 9 nucleotides align to TRBD1. V shed 3 bases and J 8 bases; nucleotides not matched to a gene: 8. The CDR3 has 15 amino acids. Germline CDR1 reads WNHNN; CDR2 reads SYGVQD (reference sequence).